What follows are 5 T cell receptor beta chains derived from one specimen sequenced in a study of CD4 T cells in relation to SARS-CoV-2 and coronaviruses. Antigens for these TCRs are unknown. Repertoires were generated with immunoSEQ multiplex PCR, while TCRdb's copy carries only in-frame clones and drops some. The sample lists approximately 36,000 clones, around 77% occurring once. Sequences were obtained from memory CD4+ T cells from PBMCs, cultured in vitro. The receptors derive from an adult with COVID-19.

The chain employs TRBV7-8 and TRBJ2-5; D is perhaps TRBD2 (5 bases). The germline V and J ends were trimmed by 5 bases and 1 base, with 14 bases remaining between them. The CDR3 totals 15 residues. Germline V gene sequence: CDR1 SGHVS, CDR2 FQNEAQ. The CDR3 sequence: CASSPGRTLQETQYF. The CDR3 region has the DNA TGTGCCAGCAGCCCTGGACGGACTCTCCAAGAGACCCAGTACTTC.

The chain employs TRBV11-3 and TRBJ1-5, with 8 nucleotides matching TRBD1. The CDR3 runs to 19 residues. The junction had 13 bases not matched to a gene; V was cut back by 0 bases and J by 3 bases. Germline values: CDR1 SGHNT, CDR2 YENEEA. CDR3 protein: CASSLDQSIDRGDNQPQHF. CDR3 sequence (DNA): TGTGCCAGCAGCTTAGATCAGTCCATAGACAGGGGAGACAATCAGCCCCAGCATTTT.

The CDR3 region has the DNA TGTGCCAGCAGGACCATAGCGGGGGGCCAAGAGACCCAGTACTTC. This translates into CASRTIAGGQETQYF. V usage is TRBV28 and J usage is TRBJ2-5; TRBD2 aligns across 10 bases. V trimming: 6 bases; J trimming: 1 base; junction bases outside the gene matches: 5. CDR3 length equals 15 residues. Germline CDR1 reads MDHEN; CDR2 reads SYDVKM.

The V and J genes are TRBV28 and TRBJ1-6; possibly TRBD1 for D (6 bases). Trimming removed 7 bases from V and 7 bases from J, with 17 bases in between. Looked up from germline, CDR1 is MDHEN and CDR2 is SYDVKM. The CDR3 covers 15 residues. For the CDR3, the DNA is TGTGCCAGCAATCGTCGGACAGCGATGAATTCACCCCTCCACTTT. Translation gives CASNRRTAMNSPLHF.

The chain employs TRBV30 and TRBJ2-3; no clear D gene. Looked up from germline, CDR1 is GTSNPN and CDR2 is SVGIG (reference sequence). The CDR3 is 15 residues long. V was clipped by 3 bases and J by 0 bases, with 13 bases between them. CDR3: CAWRVGSTSTDTQYF. The CDR3 nucleotides are TGTGCCTGGAGAGTGGGGTCGACTAGCACAGATACGCAGTATTTT.